This T cell receptor beta chain emerged from a study of blood T cell repertoires in COVID-19. Study at large: Italy, Spain and the United States were the sources of the convalescent and acute COVID-19 samples. Sources were T cells, B-cell-depleted T cells, or PBMCs; the material itself was cDNA or gDNA.

Clones were read by immunoSEQ multiplex PCR, and TCRdb kept only the in-frame ones, dropping some. In the table there are over 50,000 clones, about 86% of which are singletons. V lost 3 bases and J 4 bases, leaving 9 bases between the germline ends. Germline CDR1 is LGHDT and CDR2 is YNNKEL (reference sequence). The CDR3 covers 14 residues. The specimen sequenced was peripheral blood. V is TRBV3-1 (or the pseudogene TRBV3-2) and J is TRBJ2-2; D remains ambiguous. The clonotype originates from a man between 65 and 79 years old with active COVID-19. As DNA, the CDR3 is TGTGCCAGCAGCCACCTAGTGGGCACCGGGGAGCTGTTTTTT. Amino acids: CASSHLVGTGELFF.